Presented here are 29 T cell receptor beta chains from one specimen sequenced in a study of T cells in Graves' hyperthyroidism and ophthalmopathy. TCR beta CDR3 regions were amplified from RNA transcripts. An initial round of RT-PCR targeting the TCR CDR3 relied on the HTBI primer set. TCRdb analysed the multiplex PCR reads with MiXCR anew, one entry per CDR3 protein. The sample has some 510,000 distinct CDR3 sequences; less than 25% are singletons. The sequenced sample consisted of blood. The receptors derive from a man aged 18 to 29 with Graves' hyperthyroidism.

This clonotype came up many times. This chain links TRBV28 with TRBJ1-2, with a tentative D call TRBD1 (5 bases). The germline V and J ends were trimmed by 6 bases and 3 bases, with 14 bases remaining between them. Germline loops: CDR1 MDHEN, CDR2 SYDVKM. The CDR3 extends over 14 amino acids. As DNA, the CDR3 is TGTGCCAGCAGATCGGGGGAGAGCTACTATGGCTACACCTTC. Its protein product is CASRSGESYYGYTF.

Ten or more counts support this clonotype. This chain uses TRBV6-1 with TRBJ2-7; D gene ambiguous. The V and J ends lost 7 bases and 7 bases respectively, with 14 bases between them. CDR3 length: 12 amino acids. Germline lookup yields CDR1 MNHNS and CDR2 SASEGT. The CDR3 sequence is CASTDGPWEQYF. For the CDR3, the DNA is TGTGCCAGCACTGACGGGCCTTGGGAGCAGTACTTC.

Concerning this clonotype: A read error may explain this, as a much larger clone is one base away. The V and J genes are TRBV27 and TRBJ2-5, with D tentatively TRBD1 (5 bases). The CDR3 contains 15 residues. The germline gives CDR1 MNHEY, CDR2 SMNVEV (reference sequence). This CDR3 reads CAGSWGPGHQETQYF. The DNA of the CDR3 is TGTGCCGGCAGTTGGGGCCCCGGCCACCAAGAGACCCAGTACTTC.

This clonotype was picked up many times. The chain is built from TRBV2 and TRBJ1-5; D gene unclear. The germline V and J ends were trimmed by 1 base and 6 bases, with 7 bases remaining between them. The CDR3 has 13 amino acids. Germline values: CDR1 SNHLY, CDR2 FYNNEI. CDR3 nucleotides: TGTGCCAGCAGTGAAGGCCGGGCTCAGCCCCAGCATTTT. Translating gives CASSEGRAQPQHF.

This clonotype was recorded at least ten times. The chain has TRBV20-1 and TRBJ1-5; D unclear. This CDR3 has 15 residues. Trimming cost V 6 bases and J 3 bases, with 18 bases left between them. The germline V gene encodes CDR1 DFQATT and CDR2 SNEGSKA (reference sequence). The CDR3 region is CSARLSPSANQPQHF. Written as DNA, the CDR3 is TGCAGTGCGCGTCTCTCACCATCTGCCAATCAGCCCCAGCATTTT.

This clonotype was found many times. The rearrangement links TRBV6-1 to TRBJ2-5; 10 positions agree with TRBD2. This CDR3 region has 13 residues. Germline assignment: CDR1 MNHNS and CDR2 SASEGT. V was pared by 8 bases and J by 5 bases, with 5 bases of the junction left unmatched. In nucleotides, the CDR3 is TGTGCCAGCGCCAAGCGGGGGGGCGAGACCCAGTACTTC. Translation: CASAKRGGETQYF.

The chain has TRBV12-3 or TRBV12-4 and TRBJ2-7; D perhaps matches TRBD2 (5 bases). The CDR3 covers 11 residues. For the CDR3, the DNA is TGTTCCAGCAGTTTCGGGGATTGGCAGTACGTC. This encodes CSSSFGDWQYV.

This clonotype has at least ten counts. DNA for the CDR3: TGCAGTGCTAGGGGGACCACTAACTATGGCTACACCTTC. Its protein product is CSARGTTNYGYTF. The rearrangement uses TRBV20-1 and TRBJ1-2; possibly TRBD1 for D (5 bases). The V end lost 3 bases, the J end lost 0 bases, and 8 bases lay between the germline ends. CDR3 length: 13 residues. Per the germline V gene, CDR1 is DFQATT and CDR2 is SNEGSKA (reference sequence).

The chain employs TRBV12-3 or TRBV12-4 and TRBJ1-5, with a tentative D call TRBD1 (5 bases). Between the trimmed V and J ends, which lost 7 bases and 4 bases, there was a span of 14 bases. The CDR3 has 14 residues. CDR3 amino acids: CASKPGRGNQPQHF. In nucleotides, the CDR3 is TGTGCCAGCAAGCCGGGACGGGGGAATCAGCCCCAGCATTTT.

This clonotype has ten or more counts. The chain links TRBV6-5 to TRBJ2-7; D is perhaps TRBD1 or TRBD2 (6 bases each). Germline V gene sequence: CDR1 MNHEY, CDR2 SVGAGI. V shed 4 bases and J shed 0 bases, with 13 bases lying between them. The CDR3 contains 15 residues. Here the CDR3 DNA reads TGTGCCAGCAGTTCTCGCCGGGGGCCCTCCTACGAGCAGTACTTC. Its protein is CASSSRRGPSYEQYF.

At least ten counts were recorded for this clonotype. The gene calls are TRBV7-3 and TRBJ2-2; TRBD1 is a possible D gene (7 bases). Germline V gene lookup returns CDR1 SGHTA and CDR2 FQGTGA. This CDR3 has 15 residues. Trimming cost V 8 bases and J 1 base, with 14 bases left between them. In DNA form, the CDR3 reads TGTGCCAGCGCCGGGGGACAGCAGAACACCGGGGAGCTGTTTTTT. As protein: CASAGGQQNTGELFF.

This clonotype was picked up many times. The V and J genes are TRBV2 and TRBJ1-1, with D possibly being TRBD1 (5 bases). Germline-derived CDR1 and CDR2 are SNHLY and FYNNEI. The V end lost 10 bases, the J end lost 5 bases, and 14 bases lay between the germline ends. The CDR3 sequence is 12 residues long. CDR3 loop: CATAGSRTEAFF. The CDR3 bases are TGTGCCACTGCAGGGAGTCGAACTGAAGCTTTCTTT.

This clonotype was seen many times. V usage is TRBV5-1 and J usage is TRBJ1-1; D ambiguous. The CDR3 is made up of 14 amino acids. The germline V gene encodes CDR1 SGHRS and CDR2 YFSETQ. Trimming cost V 4 bases and J 1 base, with 11 bases left between them. CDR3 region: CASSVPKGNTEAFF. The CDR3 DNA sequence: TGCGCCAGCAGCGTTCCCAAGGGGAACACTGAAGCTTTCTTT.

Only a few counts were recorded for this clonotype. The chain joins TRBV6-5 to TRBJ2-5; D remains ambiguous. V was clipped by 0 bases and J by 4 bases, with 12 bases between them. The germline V gene has CDR1 MNHEY and CDR2 SVGAGI. CDR3 length equals 15 residues. CDR3 in amino acids: CASSYSRVTAETQYF. Here the CDR3 DNA reads TGTGCCAGCAGTTACTCCAGAGTGACGGCAGAGACCCAGTACTTC.

The chain recombines TRBV19 with TRBJ1-3, with no clear D. The V end was cut by 8 bases, the J end by 0 bases, with 11 bases between. The CDR3 covers 14 residues. The V gene's germline CDR1 is LNHDA and CDR2 SQIVND (reference sequence). CDR3 sequence reads: CASSGRRSGNTIYF. Written as DNA, the CDR3 is TGTGCCAGTTCCGGACGGCGCTCTGGAAACACCATATATTTT.

The chain employs TRBV19 and TRBJ2-2; no firm D call. CDR1 and CDR2 from the germline V gene are LNHDA and SQIVND (reference sequence). The CDR3 totals 16 residues. V was clipped by 3 bases and J by 0 bases, with 11 bases between them. CDR3: CASSIAGAPNTGELFF. The DNA of the CDR3 is TGTGCCAGTAGTATCGCCGGAGCTCCGAACACCGGGGAGCTGTTTTTT.

This clonotype has a count of ten or more. The chain uses TRBV4-1 and TRBJ1-2; D remains unclear. CDR1 is MGHRA, CDR2 YSYEKL, per germline. V dropped 0 bases and J dropped 0 bases, with 8 bases sitting between them. The CDR3 has 15 residues. The CDR3 is CASSQDGRTNYGYTF. The DNA for the CDR3 is TGCGCCAGCAGCCAAGATGGACGGACTAACTATGGCTACACCTTC.

The chain links TRBV2 to TRBJ2-5; 7 bases match TRBD2. The J segment lost 2 bases and the V segment lost 6 bases, leaving 6 bases of the junction unmatched. Germline CDR1 SNHLY, CDR2 FYNNEI. This CDR3 comprises 14 residues. The CDR3 spells CASRGGGGQETQYF. The CDR3 nucleotides read TGTGCCAGCAGAGGCGGGGGAGGACAAGAGACCCAGTACTTC.

The chain uses TRBV6-1 and TRBJ1-5; 7 bases align to TRBD1. Trimming took 2 bases from V and 1 from J; bases not matched to a gene: 2. The CDR3 is 15 amino acids. Germline loops: CDR1 MNHNS, CDR2 SASEGT. The CDR3 DNA follows: TGTGCCAGCAGTGAACGGGACAGAAGCAATCAGCCCCAGCATTTT. Amino acids: CASSERDRSNQPQHF.

The rearrangement joins TRBV27 to TRBJ1-2, with TRBD1 matching 10 bases. V lost 6 bases, J lost 6 bases, and 10 bases stayed unmatched. This CDR3 is 15 amino acids long. In germline, CDR1 is MNHEY, CDR2 SMNVEV (reference sequence). The CDR3 DNA reads TGTGCCAGCAGAGACCGGGACAGGGGATTTGATGGCTACACCTTC. This codes for CASRDRDRGFDGYTF.

This clonotype occurred many times. This chain uses TRBV10-3 with TRBJ2-7, with 14 bases identical to TRBD2. Trimming took 8 bases from V and 2 from J; bases not matched to a gene: 5. Per the germline V gene, CDR1 is ENHRY and CDR2 is SYGVKD. The CDR3 sequence is 15 residues long. This CDR3 is CAIGTSGGLTYEQYF. The CDR3 nucleotides read TGTGCCATCGGGACTAGCGGGGGACTGACCTACGAGCAGTACTTC.

The chain is built from TRBV11-1 and TRBJ2-7, with D perhaps matching TRBD1 or TRBD2 (5 bases each). The CDR3 runs to 13 residues. Germline values: CDR1 SGHAT, CDR2 FQDESV (reference sequence). The ends were cut back, 8 bases at V and 0 bases at J, with 11 bases in the middle. The DNA for the CDR3 is TGTGCCAGCGCCAGGGACCGCTCCTACGAGCAGTACTTC. This translates into CASARDRSYEQYF.

The chain is built from TRBV6-5 and TRBJ2-5, with D hard to call. V dropped 0 bases and J dropped 0 bases, with 14 bases sitting between them. The CDR3 spans 17 residues. Per the germline V gene, CDR1 is MNHEY and CDR2 is SVGAGI. CDR3 in amino acids: CASSYSSLLTYQETQYF. The DNA of the CDR3 is TGTGCCAGCAGTTACTCGAGTCTTTTAACGTACCAAGAGACCCAGTACTTC.

The V and J genes are TRBV30 and TRBJ1-1; D is unclear. V was clipped by 1 base and J by 8 bases, with 14 bases between them. CDR1 and CDR2 from the germline V gene are GTSNPN and SVGIG (reference sequence). This CDR3 is built from 13 residues. CDR3 in DNA: TGTGCCTGGAGTGGAGACACATATACGGAAGCTTTCTTT. It yields the protein CAWSGDTYTEAFF. Complete variable domain (other parts from reference TRBV30 and TRBJ1-1): SQTIHQWPATLVQPVGSPLSLECTVEGTSNPNLYWYRQAAGRGLQLLFYSVGIGQISSEVPQNLSASRPQDRQFILSSKKLLLSDSGFYLCAWSGDTYTEAFFGQGTRLTVV.

V is TRBV19 and J is TRBJ1-1; the match to TRBD1 covers 8 bases. CDR3 length: 15 residues. Germline V gene lookup returns CDR1 LNHDA and CDR2 SQIVND (reference sequence). The trim removed 5 bases at V and 5 bases at J, leaving 10 bases unmatched. The CDR3 loop is CASSSRTGWNTEAFF. Written as DNA, the CDR3 is TGTGCCAGTAGTTCCCGGACAGGGTGGAATACTGAAGCTTTCTTT.

This clonotype was found a few times. The chain employs TRBV11-1 and TRBJ2-6; D gene unclear. CDR1 SGHAT and CDR2 FQDESV come from the germline V gene (reference sequence). The length of the CDR3 is 17 residues. V was clipped by 2 bases and J by 4 bases, with 15 bases between them. The CDR3: CASSLSRWGAGANVLTF. For the CDR3, the DNA is TGTGCCAGCAGCTTATCACGGTGGGGTGCGGGGGCCAACGTCCTGACTTTC.

This clonotype was counted ten times or more. V usage is TRBV27 and J usage is TRBJ2-7; D remains unclear. Germline lookup yields CDR1 MNHEY and CDR2 SMNVEV (reference sequence). This CDR3 contains 13 residues. The V end lost 4 bases, the J end lost 4 bases, and 11 bases lay between the germline ends. The CDR3 DNA reads as TGTGCCAGCAGTTATGGACCGAAGTACGAGCAGTACTTC. Amino acid sequence: CASSYGPKYEQYF.

This clonotype was recorded many times. The chain links TRBV27 to TRBJ1-5; TRBD1 matches 8 bases. V shed 6 bases, J shed 6 bases, and the junction held 4 bases outside the gene matches. The V gene's germline CDR1 is MNHEY and CDR2 SMNVEV (reference sequence). The CDR3 runs 13 residues. Here the CDR3 DNA reads TGTGCCAGCAGGACAGGGGAAAGTCAGCCCCAGCATTTT. Translation gives CASRTGESQPQHF.

This clonotype was seen at least ten times. The chain carries TRBV27 and TRBJ2-3, with TRBD2 matching over 8 bases. In germline, CDR1 is MNHEY, CDR2 SMNVEV (reference sequence). The CDR3 totals 15 residues. After removal of 5 bases from V and 2 bases from J, the junction contained 6 bases not matched to a gene. The CDR3 spells CASSNLAGITDTQYF. Written as DNA, the CDR3 is TGTGCCAGCAGTAACCTAGCGGGTATCACAGATACGCAGTATTTT.